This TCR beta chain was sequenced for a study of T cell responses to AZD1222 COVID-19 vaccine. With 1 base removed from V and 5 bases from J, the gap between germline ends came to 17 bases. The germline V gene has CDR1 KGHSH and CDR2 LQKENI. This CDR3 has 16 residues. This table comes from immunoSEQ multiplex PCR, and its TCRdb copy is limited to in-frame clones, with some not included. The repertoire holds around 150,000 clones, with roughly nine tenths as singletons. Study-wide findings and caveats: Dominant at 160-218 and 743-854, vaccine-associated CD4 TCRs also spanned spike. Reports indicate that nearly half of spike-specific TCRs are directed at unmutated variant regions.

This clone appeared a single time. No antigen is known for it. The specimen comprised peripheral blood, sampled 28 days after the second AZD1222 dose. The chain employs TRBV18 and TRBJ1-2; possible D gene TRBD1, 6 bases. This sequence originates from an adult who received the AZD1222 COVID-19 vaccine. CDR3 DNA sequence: TGTGCCAGCTCACCACTCCGGGACCCAGGGGATTATGGCTACACCTTC. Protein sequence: CASSPLRDPGDYGYTF. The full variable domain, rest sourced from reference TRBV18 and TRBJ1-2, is NAGVMQNPRHLVRRRGQEARLRCSPMKGHSHVYWYRQLPEEGLKFMVYLQKENIIDESGMPKERFSAEFPKEGPSILRIQQVVRGDSAAYFCASSPLRDPGDYGYTFGSGTRLTVV.